These T cell receptor beta chains were read from a single sample in a study of blood T cell repertoires in COVID-19. Data came from immunoSEQ multiplex PCR; TCRdb stores just in-frame clones and leaves some out. The sample has approximately 350,000 clones, around nine tenths seen once; the top ten hold roughly 3.5%. Source material: peripheral blood. The receptor set was obtained from a woman between 18 and 29 years old who had recovered from COVID-19. The CDR3 runs from the conserved cysteine through the conserved F or W. The order of the fields is J gene, CDR3 length, clone size, V gene, D gene, CDR3 protein, CDR3 DNA. D genes are given only for firm matches. Only part of the rows carry a size: once, few, many, or a class if the clone is expanded.

TRBJ2-1 | 16 | once | TRBV7-9 | . | CASSPIAQIRVDEQFF | TGTGCCAGCAGCCCCATTGCTCAGATTCGGGTGGATGAGCAGTTCTTC
TRBJ2-5 | 19 | . | TRBV7-2 | TRBD2 | CASSPLGTSGSTGQETQYF | TGTGCCAGCAGCCCCCTGGGGACTAGCGGGAGTACGGGCCAAGAGACCCAGTACTTC
TRBJ2-1 | 15 | . | TRBV10-2 | TRBD2 | CASSDSGRAYNEQFF | TGCGCCAGCAGTGACAGCGGGAGAGCCTACAATGAGCAGTTCTTC
TRBJ2-3 | 13 | . | TRBV2 | . | CASSDPEDYTQYF | TGTGCCAGCAGTGATCCCGAGGATTATACGCAGTATTTT
TRBJ2-2 | 14 | . | TRBV7-8 | . | CASSYDSYTGELFF | TGTGCCAGCAGCTACGACAGCTACACCGGGGAGCTGTTTTTT
TRBJ2-2 | 15 | . | TRBV5-4 | . | CASSMRVGDTGELFF | TGTGCCAGCAGCATGAGGGTGGGAGATACCGGGGAGCTGTTTTTT
TRBJ1-1 | 13 | . | TRBV2 | . | CASRGFAYTEAFF | TGTGCCAGCAGGGGCTTTGCTTACACTGAAGCTTTCTTT
TRBJ1-5 | 15 | . | TRBV19 | . | CASSIGGDSNQPQHF | TGTGCCAGTAGTATAGGGGGGGATAGCAATCAGCCCCAGCATTTT
TRBJ1-1 | 14 | . | TRBV6-2/TRBV6-3 | TRBD1 | CASSYRGRETEAFF | TGTGCCAGCAGTTACAGGGGGCGCGAAACTGAAGCTTTCTTT
TRBJ1-2 | 13 | . | TRBV12-3/TRBV12-4 | . | CASSLDRLYGYTF | TGTGCCAGCAGTTTAGACAGGCTCTATGGCTACACCTTC
TRBJ1-2 | 12 | . | TRBV5-1 | TRBD1 | CASSYGQDYYTF | TGCGCCAGCAGCTATGGACAGGACTACTACACCTTC
TRBJ1-2 | 14 | . | TRBV2 | . | CASTVSGDAYGYTF | TGTGCCAGCACAGTCTCAGGGGATGCCTATGGCTACACCTTC
TRBJ2-5 | 12 | . | TRBV6-2/TRBV6-3 | . | CASSTGGETQYF | TGTGCCAGCAGTACCGGGGGAGAGACCCAGTACTTC
TRBJ2-2 | 18 | . | TRBV4-3 | TRBD2 | CASSQPGLAGENTGELFF | TGCGCCAGCAGCCAACCGGGACTAGCGGGAGAGAACACCGGGGAGCTGTTTTTT
TRBJ1-3 | 15 | . | TRBV19 | . | CASKGSGFSGNTIYF | TGTGCCAGTAAAGGATCGGGGTTCTCTGGAAACACCATATATTTT
TRBJ1-1 | 14 | . | TRBV9 | TRBD1 | CASSEGTGNTEAFF | TGTGCCAGCAGCGAGGGGACAGGGAACACTGAAGCTTTCTTT
TRBJ1-3 | 16 | . | TRBV27 | TRBD1 | CASSKQGVLAGNTIYF | TGTGCCAGCAGTAAACAGGGGGTTTTGGCTGGAAACACCATATATTTT
TRBJ1-1 | 12 | . | TRBV30 | . | CAWSVRGTEAFF | TGTGCCTGGAGTGTAAGGGGGACTGAAGCTTTCTTT
TRBJ2-4 | 13 | . | TRBV6-2/TRBV6-3 | . | CASSRRVRDIQYF | TGTGCCAGCAGTCGGCGGGTTCGGGACATTCAGTACTTC
TRBJ2-2 | 14 | . | TRBV30 | TRBD1 | CAWSVGQGTGELFF | TGTGCCTGGAGTGTGGGACAGGGAACCGGGGAGCTGTTTTTT
TRBJ2-1 | 16 | . | TRBV6-6 | TRBD1 | CASSYSLQGTYNEQFF | TGTGCCAGCAGTTACTCGTTACAGGGGACCTACAATGAGCAGTTCTTC
TRBJ2-2 | 15 | . | TRBV9 | . | CASSPSAYLGGELFF | TGTGCCAGCAGCCCTAGCGCCTACTTGGGCGGGGAGCTGTTTTTT
TRBJ1-1 | 16 | . | TRBV7-2 | TRBD1 | CASSLEPTGGNTEAFF | TGTGCCAGCAGCCTAGAACCGACAGGGGGCAACACTGAAGCTTTCTTT
TRBJ2-2 | 19 | few | TRBV6-2/TRBV6-3 | TRBD2 | CASSDILGLAGGMKQELFF | TGTGCCAGCAGCGACATTCTGGGACTAGCGGGAGGGATGAAACAGGAGCTGTTTTTT
TRBJ2-5 | 13 | . | TRBV4-3 | . | CASSQGPRETQYF | TGCGCCAGCAGCCAAGGTCCGAGAGAGACCCAGTACTTC
TRBJ2-3 | 23 | . | TRBV3-1/TRBV3-2 | TRBD2 | CASSQEPFGTSGRESPSTDTQYF | TGTGCCAGCAGCCAAGAACCATTTGGGACTAGCGGGAGAGAGTCCCCCAGCACAGATACGCAGTATTTT
TRBJ2-1 | 17 | . | TRBV9 | TRBD2 | CASSVDPRAGGLNEQFF | TGTGCCAGCAGCGTAGACCCACGAGCGGGAGGGCTAAATGAGCAGTTCTTC
TRBJ2-1 | 13 | . | TRBV2 | . | CASRGGGSVEQFF | TGTGCCAGCAGGGGGGGTGGTAGCGTTGAGCAGTTCTTC
TRBJ2-5 | 16 | . | TRBV5-1 | TRBD2 | CASSLMTSGVQETQYF | TGCGCCAGCAGCTTGATGACTAGCGGGGTCCAAGAGACCCAGTACTTC
TRBJ1-4 | 17 | . | TRBV28 | TRBD1 | CASSLGTGRATNEKLFF | TGTGCCAGCAGTTTAGGGACAGGGAGGGCAACTAATGAAAAACTGTTTTTT
TRBJ2-2 | 14 | . | TRBV30 | . | CAWKRQGNTGELFF | TGTGCCTGGAAGAGACAAGGGAACACCGGGGAGCTGTTTTTT
TRBJ1-2 | 12 | . | TRBV12-3/TRBV12-4 | TRBD1 | CASSPQGYGYTF | TGTGCCAGCAGCCCACAGGGGTATGGCTACACCTTC
TRBJ1-5 | 18 | . | TRBV27 | TRBD1 | CASSLSGTGALGNQPQHF | TGTGCCAGCAGTTTATCCGGGACAGGGGCCCTAGGGAATCAGCCCCAGCATTTT
TRBJ2-3 | 16 | . | TRBV4-1 | . | CASSQDGGTGIDTQYF | TGCGCCAGCAGCCAAGATGGCGGAACCGGGATAGATACGCAGTATTTT
TRBJ2-5 | 16 | . | TRBV14 | . | CASSQVKGVGQETQYF | TGTGCCAGCAGCCAAGTAAAAGGGGTCGGGCAAGAGACCCAGTACTTC
TRBJ2-2 | 17 | . | TRBV4-1 | TRBD2 | CASSQDAGGSFTGELFF | TGCGCCAGCAGCCAAGATGCCGGCGGGAGTTTTACCGGGGAGCTGTTTTTT
TRBJ1-1 | 13 | . | TRBV6-5 | TRBD1 | CASSSTGHTEAFF | TGTGCCAGCAGTTCGACAGGGCACACTGAAGCTTTCTTT
TRBJ1-1 | 17 | . | TRBV7-9 | . | CASSAGSSMAVIAEAFF | TGTGCCAGCAGCGCAGGGTCATCAATGGCCGTAATTGCTGAAGCTTTCTTT
TRBJ2-3 | 15 | once | TRBV30 | . | CAWSGGKRGTDTQYF | TGTGCCTGGAGTGGAGGCAAGCGAGGGACAGATACGCAGTATTTT
TRBJ1-2 | 15 | once | TRBV10-3 | TRBD1 | CAISVGTGGIYGYTF | TGTGCCATCAGTGTCGGGACAGGGGGAATCTATGGCTACACCTTC
TRBJ2-5 | 14 | . | TRBV10-1 | TRBD1 | CASSSGTGLETQYF | TGCGCCAGCAGCTCCGGGACAGGGCTAGAGACCCAGTACTTC
TRBJ2-1 | 15 | . | TRBV7-8 | . | CASSLGWLALNEQFF | TGTGCCAGCAGCTTAGGTTGGTTAGCCCTCAATGAGCAGTTCTTC
TRBJ2-2 | 17 | few | TRBV2 | . | CASSEALRVLSTGELFF | TGTGCCAGCAGTGAAGCGCTTCGGGTGTTGAGCACCGGGGAGCTGTTTTTT
TRBJ1-3 | 14 | . | TRBV29-1 | TRBD1 | CSVGGGRSGNTIYF | TGCAGCGTTGGAGGGGGCCGCTCTGGAAACACCATATATTTT
TRBJ1-5 | 14 | once | TRBV13 | TRBD1 | CASSAGTVNQPQHF | TGTGCCAGCAGCGCAGGGACAGTAAATCAGCCCCAGCATTTT